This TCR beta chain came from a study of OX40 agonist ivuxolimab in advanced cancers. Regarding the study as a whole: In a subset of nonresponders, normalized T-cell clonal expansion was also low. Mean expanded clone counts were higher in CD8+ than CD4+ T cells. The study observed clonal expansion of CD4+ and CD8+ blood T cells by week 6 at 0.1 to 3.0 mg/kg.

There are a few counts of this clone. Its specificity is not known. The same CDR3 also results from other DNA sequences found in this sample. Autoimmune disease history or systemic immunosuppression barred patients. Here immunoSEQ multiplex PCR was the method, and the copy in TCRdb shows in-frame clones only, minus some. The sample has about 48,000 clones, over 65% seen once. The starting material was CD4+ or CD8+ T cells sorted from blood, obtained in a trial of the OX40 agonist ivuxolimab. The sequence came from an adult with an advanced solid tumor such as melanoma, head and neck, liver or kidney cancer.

The CDR3 region has the DNA TGTGCCAGCAGTTTGGGTCGGGGGGCCGCTGAAGCTTTCTTT. This gives the protein CASSLGRGAAEAFF. V is TRBV28 and J is TRBJ1-1; perhaps TRBD1 as D (6 bases). The V gene's germline CDR1 is MDHEN and CDR2 SYDVKM. The CDR3 totals 14 residues. V shed 3 bases and J shed 6 bases, with 14 bases lying between them.